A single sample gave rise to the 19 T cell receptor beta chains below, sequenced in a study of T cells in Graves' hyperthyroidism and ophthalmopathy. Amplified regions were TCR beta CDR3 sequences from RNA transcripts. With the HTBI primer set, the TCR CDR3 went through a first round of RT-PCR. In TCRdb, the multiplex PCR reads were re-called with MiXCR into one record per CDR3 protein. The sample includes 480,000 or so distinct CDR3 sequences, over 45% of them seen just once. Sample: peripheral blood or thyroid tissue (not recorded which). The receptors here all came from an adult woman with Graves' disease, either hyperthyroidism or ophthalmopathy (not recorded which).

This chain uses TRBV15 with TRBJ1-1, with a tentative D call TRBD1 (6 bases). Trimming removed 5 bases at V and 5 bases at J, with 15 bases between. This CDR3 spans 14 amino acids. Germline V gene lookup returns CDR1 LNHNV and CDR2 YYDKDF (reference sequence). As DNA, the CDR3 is TGTGCCACCAGCCGAGTGGACAGTAGGACTGAAGCTTTCTTT. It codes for CATSRVDSRTEAFF.

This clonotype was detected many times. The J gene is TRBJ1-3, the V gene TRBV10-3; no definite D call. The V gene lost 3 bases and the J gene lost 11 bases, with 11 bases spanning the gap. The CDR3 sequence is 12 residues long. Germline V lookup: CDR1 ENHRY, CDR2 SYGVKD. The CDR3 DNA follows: TGTGCCATCAGTGATAATAGGTTCGCCATATATTTT. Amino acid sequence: CAISDNRFAIYF.

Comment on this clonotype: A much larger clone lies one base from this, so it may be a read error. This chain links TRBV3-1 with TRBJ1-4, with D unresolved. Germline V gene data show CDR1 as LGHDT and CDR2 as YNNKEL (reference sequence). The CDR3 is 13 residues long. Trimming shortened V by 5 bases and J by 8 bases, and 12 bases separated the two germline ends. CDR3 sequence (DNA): TGTGCCAGCAGCGCCGGAGGCGGCGAAAAACTGTTTTTT. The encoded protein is CASSAGGGEKLFF.

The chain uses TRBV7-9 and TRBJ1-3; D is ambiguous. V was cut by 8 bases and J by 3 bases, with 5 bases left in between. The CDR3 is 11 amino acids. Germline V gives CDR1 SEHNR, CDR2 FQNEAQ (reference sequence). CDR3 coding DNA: TGTGCCAGCCCAGATGGAAACACCATATATTTT. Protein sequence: CASPDGNTIYF.

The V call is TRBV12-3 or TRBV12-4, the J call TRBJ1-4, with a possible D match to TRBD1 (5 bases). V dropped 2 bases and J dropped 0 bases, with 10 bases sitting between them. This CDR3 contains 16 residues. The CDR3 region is CASSLRRVATNEKLFF. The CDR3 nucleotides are TGTGCCAGCAGTTTACGCAGGGTTGCAACTAATGAAAAACTGTTTTTT.

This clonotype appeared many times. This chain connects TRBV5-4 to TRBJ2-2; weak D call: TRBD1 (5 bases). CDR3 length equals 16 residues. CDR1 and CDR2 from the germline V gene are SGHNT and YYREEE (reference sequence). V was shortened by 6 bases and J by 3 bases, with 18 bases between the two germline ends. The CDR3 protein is CASTLGPGMYTGELFF. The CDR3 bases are TGTGCCAGCACCCTGGGGCCAGGGATGTACACCGGGGAGCTGTTTTTT.

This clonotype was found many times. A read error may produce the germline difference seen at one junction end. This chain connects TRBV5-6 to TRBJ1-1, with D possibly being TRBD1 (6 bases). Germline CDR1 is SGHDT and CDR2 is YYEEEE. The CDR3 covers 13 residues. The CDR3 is CASRLDRGGEAFF. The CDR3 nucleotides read TGTGCCAGCAGATTGGACAGAGGAGGTGAAGCTTTCTTT. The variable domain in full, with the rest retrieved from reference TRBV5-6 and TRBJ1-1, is DAGVTQSPTHLIKTRGQQVTLRCSPKSGHDTVSWYQQALGQGPQFIFQYYEEEERQRGNFPDRFSGHQFPNYSSELNVNALLLGDSALYLCASRLDRGGEAFFGQGTRLTVV.

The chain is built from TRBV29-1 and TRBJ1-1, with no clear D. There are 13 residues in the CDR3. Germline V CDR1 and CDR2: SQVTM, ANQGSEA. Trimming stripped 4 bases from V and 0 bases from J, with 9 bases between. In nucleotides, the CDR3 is TGCAGCGTTGTGTCTAAGATGAACACTGAAGCTTTCTTT. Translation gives CSVVSKMNTEAFF.

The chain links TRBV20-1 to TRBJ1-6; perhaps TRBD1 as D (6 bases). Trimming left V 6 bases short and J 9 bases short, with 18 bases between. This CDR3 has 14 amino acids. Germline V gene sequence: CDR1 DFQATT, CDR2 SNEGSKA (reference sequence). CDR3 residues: CSAFGRGVGSPLHF. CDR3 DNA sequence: TGCAGTGCCTTTGGGAGGGGGGTTGGTTCACCCCTCCACTTT.

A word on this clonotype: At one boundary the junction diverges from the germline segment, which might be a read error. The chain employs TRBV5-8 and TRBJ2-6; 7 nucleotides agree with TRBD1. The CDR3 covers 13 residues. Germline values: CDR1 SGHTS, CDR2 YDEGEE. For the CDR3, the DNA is TGTGCCAGCAGCCGTGACAGGGCCTACGTCCTGACTTTC. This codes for CASSRDRAYVLTF.

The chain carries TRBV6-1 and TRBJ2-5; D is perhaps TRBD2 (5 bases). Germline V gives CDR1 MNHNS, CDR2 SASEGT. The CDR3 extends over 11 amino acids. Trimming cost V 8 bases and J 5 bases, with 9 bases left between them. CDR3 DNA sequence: TGTGCCAGCTGGAGGAGTGAGACCCAGTACTTC. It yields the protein CASWRSETQYF.

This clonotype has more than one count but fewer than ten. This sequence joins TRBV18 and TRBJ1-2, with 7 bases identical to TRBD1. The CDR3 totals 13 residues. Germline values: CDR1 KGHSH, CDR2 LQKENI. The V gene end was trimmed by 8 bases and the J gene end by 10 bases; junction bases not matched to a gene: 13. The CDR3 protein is CASSQDRVNSYTF. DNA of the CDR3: TGTGCCAGCAGCCAAGACAGGGTGAACTCCTACACCTTC.

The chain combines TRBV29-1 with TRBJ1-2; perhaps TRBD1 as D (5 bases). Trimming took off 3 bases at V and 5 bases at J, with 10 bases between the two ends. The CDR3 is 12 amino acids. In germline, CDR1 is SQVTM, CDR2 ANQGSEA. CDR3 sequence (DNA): TGCAGCGTTGACTTTCCAGGGTATGGCTACACCTTC. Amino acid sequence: CSVDFPGYGYTF.

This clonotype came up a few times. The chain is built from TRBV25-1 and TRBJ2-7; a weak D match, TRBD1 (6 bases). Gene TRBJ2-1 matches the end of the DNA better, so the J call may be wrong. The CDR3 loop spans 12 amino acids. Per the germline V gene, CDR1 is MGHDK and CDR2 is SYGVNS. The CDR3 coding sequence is TGTGCCAGCAGTGACGGCAGGGGCGGGCAGTTCTTC. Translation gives CASSDGRGGQFF.

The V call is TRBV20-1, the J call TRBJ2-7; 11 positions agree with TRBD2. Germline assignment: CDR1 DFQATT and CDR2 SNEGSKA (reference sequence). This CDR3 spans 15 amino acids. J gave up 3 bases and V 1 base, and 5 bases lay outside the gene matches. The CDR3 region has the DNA TGCAGTGCTAGAGGCCCTCTAGCGGGAGGCTACGAGCAGTACTTC. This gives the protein CSARGPLAGGYEQYF.

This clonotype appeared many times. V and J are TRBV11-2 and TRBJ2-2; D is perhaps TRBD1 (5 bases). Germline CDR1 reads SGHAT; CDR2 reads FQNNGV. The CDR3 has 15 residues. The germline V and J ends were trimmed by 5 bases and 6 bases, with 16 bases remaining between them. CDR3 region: CASSPPGSLAGELFF. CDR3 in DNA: TGTGCCAGCAGCCCGCCAGGGTCGTTGGCCGGGGAGCTGTTTTTT.

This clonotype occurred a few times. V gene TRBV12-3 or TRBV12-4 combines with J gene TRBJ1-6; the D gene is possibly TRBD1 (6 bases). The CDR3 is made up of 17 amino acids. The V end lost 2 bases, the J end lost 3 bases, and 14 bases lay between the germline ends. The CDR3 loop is CASSLTAGASYNSPLHF. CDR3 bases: TGTGCCAGCAGTTTAACGGCAGGGGCTAGCTATAATTCACCCCTCCACTTT.

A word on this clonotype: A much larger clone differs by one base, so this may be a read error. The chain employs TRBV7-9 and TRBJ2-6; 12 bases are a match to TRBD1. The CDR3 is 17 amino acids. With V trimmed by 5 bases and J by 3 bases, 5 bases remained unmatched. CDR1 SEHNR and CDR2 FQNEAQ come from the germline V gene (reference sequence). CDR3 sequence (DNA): TGTGCCAGCAGCCACCGGGACAGGGGGCTTGGGGCCAACGTCCTGACTTTC. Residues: CASSHRDRGLGANVLTF.

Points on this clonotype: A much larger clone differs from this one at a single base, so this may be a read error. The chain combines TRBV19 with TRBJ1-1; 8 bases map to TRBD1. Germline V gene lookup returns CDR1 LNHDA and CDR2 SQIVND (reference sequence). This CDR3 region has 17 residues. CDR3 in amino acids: CASSAQGALAMNTGAFF. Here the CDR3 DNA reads TGTGCCAGTAGTGCCCAGGGGGCGCTGGCTATGAACACTGGAGCTTTCTTT. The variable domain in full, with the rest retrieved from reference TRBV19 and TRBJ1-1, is DGGITQSPKYLFRKEGQNVTLSCEQNLNHDAMYWYRQDPGQGLRLIYYSQIVNDFQKGDIAEGYSVSREKKESFPLTVTSAQKNPTAFYLCASSAQGALAMNTGAFFGQGTRLTVV.